The 7 T cell receptor beta chains given below trace back to one sample, sequenced in a study of resident and recirculating memory T cells in vitiligo. The table came from immunoSEQ multiplex PCR; TCRdb's copy has only in-frame clones and leaves some out. The data contain approximately 69,000 clones, roughly nine tenths of them seen just once; the ten biggest clones take up about 4.9%. The material sequenced was blood. The source of these receptors is a male donor with vitiligo.

The chain is built from TRBV12-5 and TRBJ1-4, with D perhaps matching TRBD1 (6 bases). The CDR3 is made up of 14 amino acids. Trimming shortened V by 6 bases and J by 8 bases, and 16 bases separated the two germline ends. Per germline, CDR1 LGHNT and CDR2 FRNRAP. The CDR3 DNA reads as TGTGCTAGTGGACCGATGGGGGCGCAGGAAAAACTGTTTTTT. It is translated as CASGPMGAQEKLFF.

The genes are TRBV15 and TRBJ1-5, with a weak D call TRBD1 (5 bases). The length of the CDR3 is 13 residues. Germline lookup yields CDR1 LNHNV and CDR2 YYDKDF (reference sequence). V gave up 5 bases and J gave up 4 bases, with 9 bases separating them. The CDR3 spells CATSGGSNQPQHF. In nucleotides, the CDR3 is TGTGCCACCAGCGGGGGGAGTAATCAGCCCCAGCATTTT.

This sequence joins TRBV5-4 and TRBJ2-3, with a weak D call TRBD2 (5 bases). Looked up from germline, CDR1 is SGHNT and CDR2 is YYREEE (reference sequence). The CDR3 loop spans 14 amino acids. Trimming removed 4 bases at V and 5 bases at J, with 14 bases between. The CDR3: CASSGRGRGDTQYF. CDR3 bases: TGTGCCAGCAGCGGACGGGGTCGGGGAGATACGCAGTATTTT.

The chain employs TRBV27 and TRBJ2-6; D is perhaps TRBD1 (6 bases). This CDR3 has 17 amino acids. V lost 4 bases and J lost 1, with 14 bases in between. The germline CDR1 and CDR2 sequences are MNHEY and SMNVEV (reference sequence). CDR3 residues: CASSWIQGGSGANVLTF. The CDR3 DNA reads as TGTGCCAGCAGTTGGATACAGGGTGGTTCTGGGGCCAACGTCCTGACTTTC.

This chain connects TRBV10-3 to TRBJ1-1, with 9 nucleotides matching TRBD1. Germline values: CDR1 ENHRY, CDR2 SYGVKD. The CDR3 covers 15 residues. Trimming took 4 bases from V and 1 from J; bases not matched to a gene: 4. The CDR3 coding sequence is TGTGCCATCAGTGGCGACAGGGGGAAGAACACTGAAGCTTTCTTT. The encoded protein is CAISGDRGKNTEAFF.

This chain links TRBV6-5 with TRBJ2-3, with D possibly matching TRBD1 (6 bases). This CDR3 region has 13 residues. From germline, CDR1 is MNHEY and CDR2 SVGAGI. Deletions cut 5 bases from V and 1 base from J, with 7 bases between. The CDR3 sequence is CASSRTGTDTQYF. CDR3 nucleotide sequence: TGTGCCAGCAGTCGGACAGGCACAGATACGCAGTATTTT.

The chain combines TRBV11-3 with TRBJ2-3; D possibly corresponds to TRBD1 (6 bases). This CDR3 has 13 amino acids. With 5 bases removed from V and 4 bases from J, the gap between germline ends came to 10 bases. CDR1 is SGHNT and CDR2 is YENEEA in the germline V gene. DNA for the CDR3: TGTGCCAGCAGCGCCACAGGGCCAGATACGCAGTATTTT. This codes for CASSATGPDTQYF.